The source of this T cell receptor beta chain is a study of blood T cell repertoires in COVID-19 (TCRdb year 2020). Describing the broader study: Samples from collaborators originated in the United States, Italy and Spain and spanned both the acute and convalescent phases of COVID-19. The dataset comprised deeply sampled blood TCRbeta repertoires from subjects exposed to, actively infected with, or recovered from COVID-19. Sample metadata almost always included a de-identified subject ID, COVID-19 status, age in years and sex. The repertoires were released in a freely available public database meant as a resource for research on the immune response to SARS-CoV-2. The samples were drawn from two sources: the first 160 participants of the ongoing ImmuneRACE study, and 1,000 to 1,500 subjects contributed by 6 global collaborators. The prospective study material was composed of cDNA or gDNA derived from T cells, B-cell-depleted T cells, or PBMCs. Where available, HLA class I and class II types were taken from metadata supplied by the sample provider and were not determined by assay-based typing.

The investigation overall reported the following: How much clinical and demographic metadata was included differed by source and by participant, and the metadata was provided uncurated.

The collaborating institutions used their own protocols to collect whole blood in K2EDTA tubes. For TCRbeta analysis, collaborator samples were shipped as frozen whole blood, as isolated PBMCs, or as DNA extracted from either sample type. On this clone itself: Its recognized antigen is unknown. There are no base qualities to consult, and no much larger clone falls within one base.

The immunoSEQ Assay, a bias-controlled multiplex PCR, was used to amplify TCRbeta CDR3 regions from genomic DNA. The original pipeline was this. Nucleated cell counts per sample were estimated from amplification of reference gene primers within the assay. To quantify the absolute abundance of each unique TCRbeta CDR3 rearrangement, sequence reads were collapsed and filtered. Productive Simpson clonality was computed per sample as the square root of Simpson's diversity index over productive rearrangements. TCRdb stores this immuneACCESS table with in-frame sequences only. Part of the clones is absent; in the studies checked, under half of the shortfall reflects unresolved V genes, and no reason is known for the rest. D and trimming come from the DNA, and the V and J calls and clone size come from that table. The sample contains about 290,000 clones, around 81% of them found a single time. The biggest ten clones account for around 4.1% of the sample.

The source is a woman between 50 and 59 years old with active or convalescent COVID-19. Sequences were obtained from peripheral blood.

The DNA sequence is TGTGCCAGCAGTTTAAATCGTTGGGGGACAGTCTCCTACGAGCAGTACTTC. Protein translation: CASSLNRWGTVSYEQYF. This chain joins TRBV28 to TRBJ2-7; 7 of the junction bases match TRBD1. The CDR3 has 17 amino acids, counting the end cysteine and phenylalanine. The sequence is cut down to CDR3 DNA, 51 bases in frame from base 1. As encoded in the germline V gene, CDR1 is MDHEN while CDR2 is SYDVKM. Germline trimming amounts to 2 bases on V and 0 bases on J, with 10 as the count of junction bases outside the gene matches.